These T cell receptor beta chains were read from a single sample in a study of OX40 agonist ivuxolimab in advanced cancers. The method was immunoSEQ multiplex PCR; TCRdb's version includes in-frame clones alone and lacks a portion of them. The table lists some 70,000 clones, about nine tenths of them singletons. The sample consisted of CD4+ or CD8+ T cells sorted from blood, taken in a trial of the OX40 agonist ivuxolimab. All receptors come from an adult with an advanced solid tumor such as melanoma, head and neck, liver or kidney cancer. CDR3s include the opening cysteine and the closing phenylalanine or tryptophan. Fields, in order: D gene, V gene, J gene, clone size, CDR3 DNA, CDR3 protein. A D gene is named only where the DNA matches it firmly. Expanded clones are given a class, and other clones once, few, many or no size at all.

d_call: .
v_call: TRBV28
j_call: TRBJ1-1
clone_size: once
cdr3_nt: TGTGCCAGCCAAAGGACGATCAACACTGAAGCTTTCTTT
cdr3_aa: CASQRTINTEAFF

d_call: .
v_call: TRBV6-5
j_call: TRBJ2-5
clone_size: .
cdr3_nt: TGTGCCAGCAGTTACACGGAGACCCAGTACTTC
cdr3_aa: CASSYTETQYF

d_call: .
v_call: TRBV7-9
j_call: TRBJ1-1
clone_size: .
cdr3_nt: TGTGCCAGCAGCCTAGGGGAGGGTACTGAAGCTTTCTTT
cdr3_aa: CASSLGEGTEAFF

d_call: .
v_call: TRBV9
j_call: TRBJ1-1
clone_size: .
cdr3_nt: TGTGCCAGCAGCGTACACGACAGGGAAGCTTTCTTT
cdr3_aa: CASSVHDREAFF

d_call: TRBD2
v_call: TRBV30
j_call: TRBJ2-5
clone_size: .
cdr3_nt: TGTGCCTGGAGTGTACCGGGAGGGCAAGAGACCCAGTACTTC
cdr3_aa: CAWSVPGGQETQYF

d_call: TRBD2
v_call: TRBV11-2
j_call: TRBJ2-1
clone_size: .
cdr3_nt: TGTGCCAGCTCCTCAACTCGGCTAGCGGGGAGCAATGAGCAGTTCTTC
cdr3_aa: CASSSTRLAGSNEQFF

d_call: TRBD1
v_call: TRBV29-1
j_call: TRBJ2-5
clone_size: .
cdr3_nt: TGCAGCGTTGAAATGGCAGGGACAGGGCCCGGGACCCAGTACTTC
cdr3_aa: CSVEMAGTGPGTQYF

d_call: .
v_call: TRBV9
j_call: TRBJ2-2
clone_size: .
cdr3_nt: TGTGCCAGCAGCGTATCTAGTGGAGGCGGGGAGCTGTTTTTT
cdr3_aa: CASSVSSGGGELFF

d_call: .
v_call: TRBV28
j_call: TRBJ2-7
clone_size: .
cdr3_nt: TGTGCCAGCAGACCGAGCTCCTACGAGCAGTACTTC
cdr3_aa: CASRPSSYEQYF

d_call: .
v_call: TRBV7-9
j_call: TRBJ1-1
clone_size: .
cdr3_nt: TGTGCCAGCAGCTTAAACTTTGGACGGGGGGCTTTCTTT
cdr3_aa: CASSLNFGRGAFF

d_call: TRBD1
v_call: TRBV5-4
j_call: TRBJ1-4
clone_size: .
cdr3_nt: TGTGCCAGCAGCCCTCAGACAGGGTCCAATGAAAAACTGTTTTTT
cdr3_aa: CASSPQTGSNEKLFF

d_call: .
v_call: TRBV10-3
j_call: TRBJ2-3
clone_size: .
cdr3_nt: TGTGCCATTTACATTTCCTCTGACGGCAGGGGCAGGGGCACAGATACGCAGTATTTT
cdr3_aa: CAIYISSDGRGRGTDTQYF

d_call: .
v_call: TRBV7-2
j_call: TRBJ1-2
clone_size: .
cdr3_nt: TGTGCCAGCAGCTCCTGGGACTATGGCTACACCTTC
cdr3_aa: CASSSWDYGYTF

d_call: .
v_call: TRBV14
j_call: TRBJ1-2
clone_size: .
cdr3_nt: TGTGCCAGCAGCCAAGACGGGGACTTGAACAAAATCTATGGCTACACCTTC
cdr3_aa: CASSQDGDLNKIYGYTF

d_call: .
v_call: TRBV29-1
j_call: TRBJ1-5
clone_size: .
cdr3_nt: TGCAGCGTTGAAAGGGGAGACAGAGGGAGAAGCAATCAGCCCCAGCATTTT
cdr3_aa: CSVERGDRGRSNQPQHF

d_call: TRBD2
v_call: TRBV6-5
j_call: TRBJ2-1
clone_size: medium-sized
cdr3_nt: TGTGCCAGCAGGCGGGGGGGCTCCTACAATGAGCAGTTCTTC
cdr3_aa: CASRRGGSYNEQFF

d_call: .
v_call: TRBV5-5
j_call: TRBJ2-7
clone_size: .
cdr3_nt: TGTGCCAGCAGCTTCGGAGGGTACGAGCAGTACTTC
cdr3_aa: CASSFGGYEQYF

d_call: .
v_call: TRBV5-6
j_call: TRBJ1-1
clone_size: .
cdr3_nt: TGTGCCAGCAGCTTTAGGGAGGGAAACTGGGAAGCTTTCTTT
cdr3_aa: CASSFREGNWEAFF

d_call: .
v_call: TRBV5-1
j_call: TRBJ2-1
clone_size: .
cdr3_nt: TGCGCCAGCAGCTTGTCCCGGGACACATCCTACAATGAGCAGTTCTTC
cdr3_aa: CASSLSRDTSYNEQFF

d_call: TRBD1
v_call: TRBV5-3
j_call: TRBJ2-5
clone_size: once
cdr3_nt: TGTGCCAGCAGCCAAGGACAGGGTGAGACCCAGTACTTC
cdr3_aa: CASSQGQGETQYF

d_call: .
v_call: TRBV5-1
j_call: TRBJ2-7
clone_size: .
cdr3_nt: TGCGCCAGCAGCTTTCAACGAAGAACAGGGAGGGCCTACGAGCAGTACTTC
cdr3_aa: CASSFQRRTGRAYEQYF

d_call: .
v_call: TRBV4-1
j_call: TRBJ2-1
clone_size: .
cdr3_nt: TGCGCCAGCAGCCGCTTTGAATCCGGGTCCCCGGAGCAGTTCTTC
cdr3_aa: CASSRFESGSPEQFF

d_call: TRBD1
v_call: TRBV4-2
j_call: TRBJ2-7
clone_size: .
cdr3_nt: TGTGCCAGCAGCCAAGATCCGGGACAGGGGGCGGACGAGCAGTACTTC
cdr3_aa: CASSQDPGQGADEQYF

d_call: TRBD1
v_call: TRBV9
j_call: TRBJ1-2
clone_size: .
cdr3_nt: TGTGCCAGCAGCGTAGTTCCAGGGGGGAGTGGGGGCTACACCTTC
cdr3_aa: CASSVVPGGSGGYTF

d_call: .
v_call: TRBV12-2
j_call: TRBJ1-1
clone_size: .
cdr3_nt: TGTGCAAGTCGCCGGGGGGACAGGGAAATCGCGGTGAACACTGAAGCTTTCTTT
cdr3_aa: CASRRGDREIAVNTEAFF

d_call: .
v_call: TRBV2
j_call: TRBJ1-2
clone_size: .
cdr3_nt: TGTGCCAGCAGTGAACTTTGGGGCGGGGGGAACTATGGCTACACCTTC
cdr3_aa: CASSELWGGGNYGYTF

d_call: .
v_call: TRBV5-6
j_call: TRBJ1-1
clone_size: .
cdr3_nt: TGTGCCAGCAGCTTGCTTAACGGGGGCACTGAAGCTTTCTTT
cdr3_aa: CASSLLNGGTEAFF

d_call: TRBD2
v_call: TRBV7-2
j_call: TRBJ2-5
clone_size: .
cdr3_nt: TGTGCCAGCAGGAGCGGGGGTGAGAGTTTGACCCAGTACTTC
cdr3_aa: CASRSGGESLTQYF

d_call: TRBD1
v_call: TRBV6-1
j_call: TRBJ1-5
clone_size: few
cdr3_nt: TGTGCCAGCAGGGGGACAGGGAGTCCCAATCAGCCCCAGCATTTT
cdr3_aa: CASRGTGSPNQPQHF

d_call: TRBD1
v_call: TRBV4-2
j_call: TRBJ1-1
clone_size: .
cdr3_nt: TGTGCCAGCAGCCAAGGCCGGACAGGGGGCACTGAAGCTTTCTTT
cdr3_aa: CASSQGRTGGTEAFF

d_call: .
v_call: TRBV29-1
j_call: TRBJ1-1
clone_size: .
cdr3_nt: TGCAGCGTCAGAGAGGGAGGGAACACTGAAGCTTTCTTT
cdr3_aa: CSVREGGNTEAFF

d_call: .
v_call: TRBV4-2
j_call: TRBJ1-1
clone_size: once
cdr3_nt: TGTGCCAGCAGCCAAGGCGGACAGCGGAACACTGAAGCTTTCTTT
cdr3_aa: CASSQGGQRNTEAFF

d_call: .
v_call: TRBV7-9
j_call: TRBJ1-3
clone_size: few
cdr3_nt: TGTGCCAGCAGCTTACGGCAGAGCTCTGGAAACACCATATATTTT
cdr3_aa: CASSLRQSSGNTIYF

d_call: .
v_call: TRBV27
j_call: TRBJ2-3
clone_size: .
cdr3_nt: TGTGCCAGCACCACAACCGGGGATACGCAGTATTTT
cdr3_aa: CASTTTGDTQYF

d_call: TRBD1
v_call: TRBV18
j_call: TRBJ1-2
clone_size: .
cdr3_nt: TGTGCCAGCTCACCCTCCCGCGACAGGGGGAATGGCTACACCTTC
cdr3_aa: CASSPSRDRGNGYTF

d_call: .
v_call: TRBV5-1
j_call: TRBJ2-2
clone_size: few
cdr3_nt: TGCGCCAGCAGCTTGGACCTGGGGCCCGGCACCGGGGAGCTGTTTTTT
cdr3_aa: CASSLDLGPGTGELFF

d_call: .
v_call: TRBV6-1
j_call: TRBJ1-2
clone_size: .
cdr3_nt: TGTGCCAGCAGTGAAAAGCGGCAGGGCAGTGGCTACACCTTC
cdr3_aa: CASSEKRQGSGYTF

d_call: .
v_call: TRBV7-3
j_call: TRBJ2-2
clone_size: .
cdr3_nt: TGTGCCAGCAGCTCCGACAGCTACACCGGGGAGCTGTTTTTT
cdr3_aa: CASSSDSYTGELFF

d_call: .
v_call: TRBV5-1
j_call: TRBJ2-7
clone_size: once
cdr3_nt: TGCGCCAGCAGCTATTCGACAGGTCCCTACGAGCAGTACTTC
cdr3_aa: CASSYSTGPYEQYF

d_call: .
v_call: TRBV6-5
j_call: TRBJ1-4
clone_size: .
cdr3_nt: TGTGCCAGCAGGTCGAATAAGGATAATGAAAAACTGTTTTTT
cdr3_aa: CASRSNKDNEKLFF

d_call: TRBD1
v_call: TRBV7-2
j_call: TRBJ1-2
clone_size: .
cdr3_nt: TGTGCCAGCAGCTCTCCGGGACAGGGGGCTAACTATGGCTACACCTTC
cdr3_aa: CASSSPGQGANYGYTF

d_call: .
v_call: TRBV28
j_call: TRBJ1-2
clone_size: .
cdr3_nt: TGTGCCAGCAGTTCGGAAGGATATGGCTACACCTTC
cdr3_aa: CASSSEGYGYTF

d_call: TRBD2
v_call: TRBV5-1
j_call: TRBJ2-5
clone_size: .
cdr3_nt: TGCGCCAGCAGACGACTAGCGGCTCAAGAGACCCAGTACTTC
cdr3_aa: CASRRLAAQETQYF